This TCR beta chain came from a study of blood T cell repertoires in COVID-19. Across the whole study: The United States, Italy and Spain provided the acute and convalescent COVID-19 samples.

Germline V lookup: CDR1 SGHTA, CDR2 FQGNSA. There are 16 residues in the CDR3. J lost 5 bases, V lost 6 bases, and 13 bases had no gene match. It was during active infection that Seattle patients were enrolled and then longitudinally followed. Authors' analysis steps: It was from reference gene primer amplification that nucleated cell counts were estimated. Profiled with immunoSEQ multiplex PCR; TCRdb holds only in-frame clones, not every one. Clone size and V and J calls were adopted from that table, with D and trimming inferred from the DNA. The table has approximately 500,000 clones, about 89% seen once; the top ten hold 7.8%.

The J gene is TRBJ2-3, the V gene TRBV7-2; 8 nucleotides line up with TRBD2. The origin of this receptor is a woman aged 50 to 60 with COVID-19, enrolled during active disease. Material: peripheral blood. CDR3 DNA sequence: TGTGCCAGCAGTCTTCAGGGCGGGGGGATTGGAGATACGCAGTATTTT. Protein: CASSLQGGGIGDTQYF.